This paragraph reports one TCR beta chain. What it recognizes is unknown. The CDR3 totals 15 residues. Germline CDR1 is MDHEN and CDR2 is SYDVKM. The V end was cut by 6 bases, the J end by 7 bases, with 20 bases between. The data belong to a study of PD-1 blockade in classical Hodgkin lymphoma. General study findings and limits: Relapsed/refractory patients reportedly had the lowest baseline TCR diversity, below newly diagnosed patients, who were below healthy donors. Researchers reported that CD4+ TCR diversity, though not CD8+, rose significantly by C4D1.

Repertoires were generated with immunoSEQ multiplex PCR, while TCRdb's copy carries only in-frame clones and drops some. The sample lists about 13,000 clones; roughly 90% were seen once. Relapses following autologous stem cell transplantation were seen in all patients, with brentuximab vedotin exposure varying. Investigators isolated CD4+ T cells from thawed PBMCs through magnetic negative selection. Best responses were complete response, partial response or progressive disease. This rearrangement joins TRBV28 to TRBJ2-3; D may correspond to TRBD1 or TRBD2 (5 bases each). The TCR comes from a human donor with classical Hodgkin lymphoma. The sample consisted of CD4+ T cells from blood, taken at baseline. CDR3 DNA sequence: TGTGCCAGCAGGTTAGGGACGGCGGCATCGAATACGCAGTATTTT. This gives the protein CASRLGTAASNTQYF.